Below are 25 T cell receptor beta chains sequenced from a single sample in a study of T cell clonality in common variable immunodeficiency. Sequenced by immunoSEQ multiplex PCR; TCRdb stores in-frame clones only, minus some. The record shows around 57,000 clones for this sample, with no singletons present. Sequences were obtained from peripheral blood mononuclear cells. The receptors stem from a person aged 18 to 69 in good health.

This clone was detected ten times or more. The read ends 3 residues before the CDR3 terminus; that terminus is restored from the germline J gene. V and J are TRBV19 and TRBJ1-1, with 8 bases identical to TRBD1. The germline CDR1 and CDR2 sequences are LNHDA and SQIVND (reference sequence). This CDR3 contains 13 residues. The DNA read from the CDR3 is TGTGCCAGTAGTATAGTCGGGGACAGGGAA. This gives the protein CASSIVGDRE. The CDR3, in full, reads CASSIVGDREAFF.

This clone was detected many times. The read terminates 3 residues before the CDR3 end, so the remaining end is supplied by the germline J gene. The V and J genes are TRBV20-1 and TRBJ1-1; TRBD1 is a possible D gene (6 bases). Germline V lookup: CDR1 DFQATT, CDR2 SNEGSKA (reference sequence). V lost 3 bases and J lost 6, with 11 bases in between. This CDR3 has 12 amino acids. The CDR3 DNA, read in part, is TGCAGTGCTAGGAAGACAGGTTCTGAA. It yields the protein CSARKTGSE. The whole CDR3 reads CSARKTGSEAFF.

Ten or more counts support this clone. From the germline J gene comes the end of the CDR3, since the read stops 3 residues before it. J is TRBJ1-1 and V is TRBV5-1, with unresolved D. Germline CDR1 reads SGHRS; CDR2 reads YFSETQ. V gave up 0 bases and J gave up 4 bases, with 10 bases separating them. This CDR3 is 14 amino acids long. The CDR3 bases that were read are TGCGCCAGCAGCTTGGTCACGTATAGCACTGAA. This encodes CASSLVTYSTE. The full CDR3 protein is CASSLVTYSTEAFF.

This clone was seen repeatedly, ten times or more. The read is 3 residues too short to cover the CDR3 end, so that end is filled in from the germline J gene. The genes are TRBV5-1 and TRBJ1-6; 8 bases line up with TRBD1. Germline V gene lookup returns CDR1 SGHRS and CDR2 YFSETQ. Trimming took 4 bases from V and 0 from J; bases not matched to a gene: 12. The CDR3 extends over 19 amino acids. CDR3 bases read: TGCGCCAGCAGCCTCCTTCCGGACAGGGACAGCTCCTATAATTCACCC. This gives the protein CASSLLPDRDSSYNSP. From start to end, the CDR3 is CASSLLPDRDSSYNSPLHF.

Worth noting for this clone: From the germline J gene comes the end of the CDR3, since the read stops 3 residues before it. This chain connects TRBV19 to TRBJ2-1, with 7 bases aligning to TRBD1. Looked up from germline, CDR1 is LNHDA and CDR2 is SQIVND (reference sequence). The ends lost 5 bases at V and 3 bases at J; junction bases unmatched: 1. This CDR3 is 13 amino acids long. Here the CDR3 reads CASSGDSYNEQFF. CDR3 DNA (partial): TGTGCCAGTAGTGGGGACAGCTACAATGAG.

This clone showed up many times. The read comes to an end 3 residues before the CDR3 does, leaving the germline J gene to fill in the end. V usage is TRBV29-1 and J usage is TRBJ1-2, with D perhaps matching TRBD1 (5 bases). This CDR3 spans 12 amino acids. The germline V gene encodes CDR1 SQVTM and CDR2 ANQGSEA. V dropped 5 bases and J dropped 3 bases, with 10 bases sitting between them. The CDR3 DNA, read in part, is TGCAGCGTTAGGGGAAGGGACTATGGC. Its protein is CSVRGRDYG. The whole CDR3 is CSVRGRDYGYTF.

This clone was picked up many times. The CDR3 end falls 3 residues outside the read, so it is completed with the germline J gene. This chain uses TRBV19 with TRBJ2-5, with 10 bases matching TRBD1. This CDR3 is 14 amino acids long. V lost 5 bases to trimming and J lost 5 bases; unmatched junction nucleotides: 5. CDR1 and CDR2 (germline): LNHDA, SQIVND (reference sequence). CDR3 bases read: TGTGCCAGTAGTCCGGGACAGGGGTGGGAGACC. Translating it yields CASSPGQGWET. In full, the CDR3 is CASSPGQGWETQYF.

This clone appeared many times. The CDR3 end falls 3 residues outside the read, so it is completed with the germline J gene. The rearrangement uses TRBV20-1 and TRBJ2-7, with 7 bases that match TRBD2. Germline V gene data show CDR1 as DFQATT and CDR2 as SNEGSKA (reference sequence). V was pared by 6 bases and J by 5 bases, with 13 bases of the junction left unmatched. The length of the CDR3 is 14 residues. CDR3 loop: CSAPERGPLHEQYF. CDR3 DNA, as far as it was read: TGCAGTGCCCCCGAGCGGGGCCCGCTCCACGAG.

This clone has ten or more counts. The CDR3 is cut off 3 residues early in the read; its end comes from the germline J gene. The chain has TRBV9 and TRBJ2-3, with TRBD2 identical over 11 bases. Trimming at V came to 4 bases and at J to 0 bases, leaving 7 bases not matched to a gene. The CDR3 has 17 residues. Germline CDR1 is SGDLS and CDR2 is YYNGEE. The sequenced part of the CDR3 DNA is TGTGCCAGCAGCCCCACTAGCGGGAGCTCTAGCACAGATACG. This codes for CASSPTSGSSSTDT. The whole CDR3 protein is CASSPTSGSSSTDTQYF.

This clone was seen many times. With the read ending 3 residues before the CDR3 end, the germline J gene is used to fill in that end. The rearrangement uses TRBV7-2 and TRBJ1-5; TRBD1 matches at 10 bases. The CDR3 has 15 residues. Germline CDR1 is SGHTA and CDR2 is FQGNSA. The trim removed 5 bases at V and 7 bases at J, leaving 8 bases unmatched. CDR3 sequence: CASSRDRGRGQPQHF. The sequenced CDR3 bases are TGTGCCAGCAGCCGAGACAGGGGGCGCGGGCAGCCC.

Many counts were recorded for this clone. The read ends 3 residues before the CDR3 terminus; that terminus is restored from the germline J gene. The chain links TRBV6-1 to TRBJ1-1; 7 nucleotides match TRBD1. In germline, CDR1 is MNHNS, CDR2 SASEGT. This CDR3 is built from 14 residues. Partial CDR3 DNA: TGTGCCAGCAGTGAATGGGGAGGGGGCGTGGGA. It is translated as CASSEWGGGVG. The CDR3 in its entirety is CASSEWGGGVGAFF.

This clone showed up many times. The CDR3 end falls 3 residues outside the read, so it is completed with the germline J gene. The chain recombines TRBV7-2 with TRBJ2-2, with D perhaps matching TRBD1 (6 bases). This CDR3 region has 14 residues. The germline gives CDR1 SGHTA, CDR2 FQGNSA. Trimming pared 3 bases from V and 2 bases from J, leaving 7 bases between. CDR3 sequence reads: CASSLDSNTGELFF. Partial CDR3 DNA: TGTGCCAGCAGCTTGGACAGTAACACCGGGGAG.

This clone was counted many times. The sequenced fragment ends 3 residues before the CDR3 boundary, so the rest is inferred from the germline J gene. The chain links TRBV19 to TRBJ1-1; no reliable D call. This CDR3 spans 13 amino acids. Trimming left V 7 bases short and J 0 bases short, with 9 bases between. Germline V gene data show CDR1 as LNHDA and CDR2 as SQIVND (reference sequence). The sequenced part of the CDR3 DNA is TGTGCCAGTACGGAGGACTTGAACACTGAA. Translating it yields CASTEDLNTE. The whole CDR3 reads CASTEDLNTEAFF.

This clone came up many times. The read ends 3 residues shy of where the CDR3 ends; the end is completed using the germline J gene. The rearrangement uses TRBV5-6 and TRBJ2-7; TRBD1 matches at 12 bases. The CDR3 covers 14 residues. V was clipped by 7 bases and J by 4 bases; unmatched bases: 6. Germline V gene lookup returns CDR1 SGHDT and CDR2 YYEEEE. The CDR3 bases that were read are TGTGCCAGCGGGGGACAGGGGGCTTCGTACGAG. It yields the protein CASGGQGASYE. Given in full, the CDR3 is CASGGQGASYEQYF.

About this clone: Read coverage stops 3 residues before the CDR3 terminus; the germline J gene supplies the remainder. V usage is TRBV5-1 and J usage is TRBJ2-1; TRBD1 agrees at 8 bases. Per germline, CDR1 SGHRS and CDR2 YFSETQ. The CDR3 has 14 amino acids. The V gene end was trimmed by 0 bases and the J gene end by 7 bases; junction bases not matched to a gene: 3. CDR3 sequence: CASSLGDRRNEQFF. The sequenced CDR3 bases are TGCGCCAGCAGCTTGGGGGACAGGAGAAATGAG. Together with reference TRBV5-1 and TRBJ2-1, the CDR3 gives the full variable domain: KAGVTQTPRYLIKTRGQQVTLSCSPISGHRSVSWYQQTPGQGLQFLFEYFSETQRNKGNFPGRFSGRQFSNSRSEMNVSTLELGDSALYLCASSLGDRRNEQFFGPGTRLTVL.

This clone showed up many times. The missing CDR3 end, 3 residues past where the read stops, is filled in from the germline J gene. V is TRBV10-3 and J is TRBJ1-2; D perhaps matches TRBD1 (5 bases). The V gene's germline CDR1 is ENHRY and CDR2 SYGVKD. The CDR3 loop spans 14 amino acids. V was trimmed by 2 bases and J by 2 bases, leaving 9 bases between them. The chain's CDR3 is CAISEGGENYGYTF. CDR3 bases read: TGTGCCATCAGTGAGGGGGGGGAAAACTATGGC.

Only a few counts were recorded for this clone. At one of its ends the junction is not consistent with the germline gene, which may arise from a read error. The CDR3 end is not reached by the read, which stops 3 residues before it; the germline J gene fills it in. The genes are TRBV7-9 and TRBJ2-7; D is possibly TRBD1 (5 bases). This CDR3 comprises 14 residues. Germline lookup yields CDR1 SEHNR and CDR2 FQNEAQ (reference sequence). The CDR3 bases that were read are TGTGCCAGCAACTTAGCCAGGGACTCCTACGAG. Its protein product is CASNLARDSYE. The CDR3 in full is CASNLARDSYEQYF.

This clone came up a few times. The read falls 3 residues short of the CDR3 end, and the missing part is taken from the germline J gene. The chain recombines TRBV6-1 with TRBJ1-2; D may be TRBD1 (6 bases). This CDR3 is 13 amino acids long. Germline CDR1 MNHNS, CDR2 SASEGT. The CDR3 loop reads CASSDRGPYDYTF. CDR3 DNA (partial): TGTGCCAGCAGTGACAGGGGCCCCTACGAC.

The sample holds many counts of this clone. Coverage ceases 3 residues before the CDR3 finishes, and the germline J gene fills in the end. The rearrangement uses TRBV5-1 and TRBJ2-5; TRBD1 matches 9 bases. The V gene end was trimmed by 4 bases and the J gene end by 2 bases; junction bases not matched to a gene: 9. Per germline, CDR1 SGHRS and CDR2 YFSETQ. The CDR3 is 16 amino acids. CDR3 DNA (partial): TGCGCCAGCAGCCTACCGACGGGACAGGGACAAGAGACC. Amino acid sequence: CASSLPTGQGQET. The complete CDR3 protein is CASSLPTGQGQETQYF.

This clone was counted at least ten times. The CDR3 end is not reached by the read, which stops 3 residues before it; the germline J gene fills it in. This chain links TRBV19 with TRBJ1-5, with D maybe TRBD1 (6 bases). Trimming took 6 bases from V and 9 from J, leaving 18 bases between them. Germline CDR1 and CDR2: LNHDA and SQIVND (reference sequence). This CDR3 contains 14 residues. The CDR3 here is CASREQGGAGPQHF. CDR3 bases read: TGTGCCAGTAGGGAACAGGGTGGGGCCGGGCCC.

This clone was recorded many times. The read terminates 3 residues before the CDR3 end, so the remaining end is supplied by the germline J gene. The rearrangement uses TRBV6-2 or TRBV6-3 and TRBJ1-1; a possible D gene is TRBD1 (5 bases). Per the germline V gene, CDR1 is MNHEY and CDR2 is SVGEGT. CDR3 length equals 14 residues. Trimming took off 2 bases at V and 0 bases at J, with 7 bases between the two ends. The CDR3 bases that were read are TGTGCCAGCAGTTACGGGGCGGTGAACACTGAA. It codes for CASSYGAVNTE. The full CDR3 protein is CASSYGAVNTEAFF.

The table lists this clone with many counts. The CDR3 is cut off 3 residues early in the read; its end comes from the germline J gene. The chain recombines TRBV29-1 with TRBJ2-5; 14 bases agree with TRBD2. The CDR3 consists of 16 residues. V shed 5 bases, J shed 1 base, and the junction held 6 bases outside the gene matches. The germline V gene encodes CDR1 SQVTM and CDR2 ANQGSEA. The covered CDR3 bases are TGCAGCGTTCCGGGACTAGCGGGAGACTCCCAAGAGACC. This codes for CSVPGLAGDSQET. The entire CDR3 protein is CSVPGLAGDSQETQYF.

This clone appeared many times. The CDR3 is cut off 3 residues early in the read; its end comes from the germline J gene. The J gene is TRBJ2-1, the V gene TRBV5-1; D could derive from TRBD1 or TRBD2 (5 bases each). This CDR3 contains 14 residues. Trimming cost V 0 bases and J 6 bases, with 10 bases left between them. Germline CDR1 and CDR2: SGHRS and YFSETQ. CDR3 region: CASSLGPGSNEQFF. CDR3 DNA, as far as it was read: TGCGCCAGCAGCTTGGGTCCAGGGAGCAATGAG.

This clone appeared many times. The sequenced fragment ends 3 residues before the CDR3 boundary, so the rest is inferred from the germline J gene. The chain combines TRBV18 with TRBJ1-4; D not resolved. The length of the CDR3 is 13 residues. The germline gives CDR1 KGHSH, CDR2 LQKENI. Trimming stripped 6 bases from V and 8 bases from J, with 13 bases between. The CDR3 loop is CASSLGGHEKLFF. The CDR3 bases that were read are TGTGCCAGCTCCCTTGGAGGGCACGAAAAA.

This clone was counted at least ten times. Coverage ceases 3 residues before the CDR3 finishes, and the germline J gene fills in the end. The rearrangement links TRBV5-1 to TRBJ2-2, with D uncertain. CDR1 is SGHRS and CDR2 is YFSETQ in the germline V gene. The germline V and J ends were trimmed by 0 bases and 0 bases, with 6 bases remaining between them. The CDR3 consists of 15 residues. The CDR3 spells CASSLGQSNTGELFF. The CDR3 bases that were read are TGCGCCAGCAGCTTGGGTCAGTCGAACACCGGGGAG.